Listed below are T cell receptor beta chains from one sample, sequenced in a study of Graves' ophthalmopathy and Graves' hyperthyroidism. TCRdb processed the multiplex PCR reads anew with MiXCR; each CDR3 protein has one entry. Of about 210,000 distinct CDR3 sequences detected, under 30% appear once; the ten largest clones hold about 9.1%. The sample taken for sequencing was peripheral blood. These receptors came from a man aged 50-60 years with Graves' ophthalmopathy. CDR3s include the opening cysteine and the closing phenylalanine or tryptophan. Fields, in order: V gene, D gene, clone size, J gene, CDR3 protein, CDR3 DNA. D genes are given only for firm matches. Expanded clones are given a class, and other clones once, few, many or no size at all.

v_call: TRBV6-1; d_call: .; clone_size: many; j_call: TRBJ2-7; cdr3_aa: CASRHGPEGNEQCF; cdr3_nt: TGTGCCAGCAGACACGGACCCGAAGGGAACGAGCAGTGCTTC
v_call: TRBV7-2; d_call: TRBD1; clone_size: many; j_call: TRBJ2-7; cdr3_aa: CASSQRGGQGAYEQYF; cdr3_nt: TGTGCCAGCAGCCAGCGAGGAGGACAGGGTGCCTACGAGCAGTACTTC
v_call: TRBV6-5; d_call: .; clone_size: many; j_call: TRBJ2-5; cdr3_aa: CASRAYRAVETQYF; cdr3_nt: TGTGCCAGCAGGGCGTACAGGGCCGTGGAGACCCAGTACTTC
v_call: TRBV3-1; d_call: .; clone_size: many; j_call: TRBJ1-1; cdr3_aa: CASSQQGRNTEAFF; cdr3_nt: TGTGCCAGCAGCCAACAGGGCAGGAACACTGAAGCTTTCTTT
v_call: TRBV20-1; d_call: .; clone_size: .; j_call: TRBJ2-5; cdr3_aa: CSARDPRDTEETQYF; cdr3_nt: TGCAGTGCTAGAGATCCGCGGGACACAGAAGAGACCCAGTACTTC
v_call: TRBV2; d_call: TRBD2; clone_size: .; j_call: TRBJ2-5; cdr3_aa: CASNTEGGETQYF; cdr3_nt: TGTGCCAGCAACACAGAGGGAGGGGAGACCCAGTACTTC
v_call: TRBV6-2/TRBV6-3; d_call: TRBD2; clone_size: many; j_call: TRBJ2-5; cdr3_aa: CASSPSLAGYQETQYF; cdr3_nt: TGTGCCAGCAGTCCCTCCCTAGCGGGGTACCAAGAGACCCAGTACTTC
v_call: TRBV29-1; d_call: TRBD1; clone_size: .; j_call: TRBJ2-7; cdr3_aa: CSVCPGQGSEQYF; cdr3_nt: TGCAGCGTGTGCCCGGGACAGGGAAGCGAGCAGTACTTC
v_call: TRBV24-1; d_call: TRBD2; clone_size: .; j_call: TRBJ2-5; cdr3_aa: CATSVSGLAGGQETQYF; cdr3_nt: TGTGCCACCAGTGTGTCGGGACTAGCGGGAGGACAAGAGACCCAGTACTTC
v_call: TRBV7-9; d_call: TRBD1; clone_size: many; j_call: TRBJ1-1; cdr3_aa: CASRLTGGDTEAFF; cdr3_nt: TGTGCCAGCAGGCTAACAGGGGGAGACACTGAAGCTTTCTTT
v_call: TRBV12-3/TRBV12-4; d_call: .; clone_size: many; j_call: TRBJ1-5; cdr3_aa: CASSGGVGARQPQHF; cdr3_nt: TGTGCCAGCAGTGGGGGGGTAGGGGCGCGGCAGCCCCAGCATTTT
v_call: TRBV7-3; d_call: TRBD2; clone_size: .; j_call: TRBJ2-7; cdr3_aa: CASRWTSGTTWEQYF; cdr3_nt: TGTGCCAGCAGGTGGACTAGCGGGACAACCTGGGAGCAGTACTTC
v_call: TRBV29-1; d_call: TRBD2; clone_size: many; j_call: TRBJ2-7; cdr3_aa: CSVAGTSGVAYEQYF; cdr3_nt: TGCAGCGTTGCCGGGACTAGCGGGGTCGCCTACGAGCAGTACTTC
v_call: TRBV7-2; d_call: .; clone_size: many; j_call: TRBJ1-1; cdr3_aa: CASSFGSWWAGMNTEAFF; cdr3_nt: TGTGCCAGCAGCTTCGGAAGCTGGTGGGCAGGGATGAACACTGAAGCTTTCTTT
v_call: TRBV29-1; d_call: TRBD1; clone_size: many; j_call: TRBJ2-1; cdr3_aa: CSELGQGVYNEQFF; cdr3_nt: TGCAGCGAATTAGGGCAGGGGGTGTACAATGAGCAGTTCTTC
v_call: TRBV12-3/TRBV12-4; d_call: TRBD2; clone_size: many; j_call: TRBJ2-5; cdr3_aa: CASRTSGTETQYF; cdr3_nt: TGTGCCAGCAGGACTAGCGGGACCGAGACCCAGTACTTC
v_call: TRBV30; d_call: .; clone_size: many; j_call: TRBJ1-2; cdr3_aa: CAWTAGWGGYGYTF; cdr3_nt: TGTGCCTGGACCGCAGGGTGGGGGGGCTATGGCTACACCTTC
v_call: TRBV6-5; d_call: .; clone_size: many; j_call: TRBJ2-7; cdr3_aa: CETRRGSGYEQYF; cdr3_nt: TGTGAAACGCGCCGGGGCAGTGGCTACGAGCAGTACTTC
v_call: TRBV20-1; d_call: .; clone_size: .; j_call: TRBJ2-7; cdr3_aa: CSARDLTRSSYEQYF; cdr3_nt: TGCAGTGCTAGAGATCTCACGAGGAGCTCCTACGAGCAGTACTTC
v_call: TRBV24-1; d_call: .; clone_size: many; j_call: TRBJ1-1; cdr3_aa: CATSDSGNTEAFF; cdr3_nt: TGTGCCACCAGTGATTCAGGGAACACTGAAGCTTTCTTT
v_call: TRBV7-6; d_call: .; clone_size: many; j_call: TRBJ2-5; cdr3_aa: CASSLGGEPGAQYF; cdr3_nt: TGTGCCAGCAGCTTGGGCGGGGAACCGGGGGCCCAGTACTTC
v_call: TRBV7-6; d_call: .; clone_size: many; j_call: TRBJ2-5; cdr3_aa: CASSLIGLETQYF; cdr3_nt: TGTGCCAGCAGCTTAATAGGGTTGGAGACCCAGTACTTC
v_call: TRBV6-2/TRBV6-3; d_call: .; clone_size: once; j_call: TRBJ1-1; cdr3_aa: CASSQEGITEAFF; cdr3_nt: TGTGCCAGCAGTCAAGAGGGGATCACTGAAGCTTTCTTT
v_call: TRBV9; d_call: .; clone_size: many; j_call: TRBJ2-4; cdr3_aa: CASARWEGVKNIQYF; cdr3_nt: TGTGCCAGCGCAAGGTGGGAGGGGGTCAAAAACATTCAGTACTTC
v_call: TRBV12-3/TRBV12-4; d_call: .; clone_size: .; j_call: TRBJ2-5; cdr3_aa: CASSFSQETQYF; cdr3_nt: TGTGCCAGCAGTTTCAGTCAAGAGACCCAGTACTTC
v_call: TRBV18; d_call: .; clone_size: many; j_call: TRBJ2-7; cdr3_aa: CASSPPGTGQYF; cdr3_nt: TGTGCCAGCTCACCCCCCGGAACGGGGCAGTACTTC
v_call: TRBV24-1; d_call: .; clone_size: many; j_call: TRBJ1-6; cdr3_aa: CATSDGTDSSPLHF; cdr3_nt: TGTGCCACCAGTGATGGGACCGACTCTTCACCCCTCCACTTT
v_call: TRBV28; d_call: .; clone_size: many; j_call: TRBJ1-6; cdr3_aa: CASSYGTDYNSPLHF; cdr3_nt: TGTGCCAGCAGCTACGGGACGGATTATAATTCACCCCTCCACTTT
v_call: TRBV28; d_call: TRBD1; clone_size: .; j_call: TRBJ1-2; cdr3_aa: CASSPIGTVHGYTF; cdr3_nt: TGTGCCAGCAGTCCAATCGGGACAGTCCATGGCTACACCTTC
v_call: TRBV12-3/TRBV12-4; d_call: .; clone_size: many; j_call: TRBJ2-7; cdr3_aa: CASSFDYEQYF; cdr3_nt: TGTGCCAGCAGTTTCGACTACGAGCAGTACTTC
v_call: TRBV6-1; d_call: TRBD1; clone_size: many; j_call: TRBJ1-5; cdr3_aa: CASSPGVRGTEPQHF; cdr3_nt: TGTGCCAGCAGTCCTGGGGTTCGGGGGACAGAGCCCCAGCATTTT
v_call: TRBV14; d_call: .; clone_size: many; j_call: TRBJ2-7; cdr3_aa: CASSHDFPAEQYF; cdr3_nt: TGTGCCAGCAGCCATGACTTCCCTGCCGAGCAGTACTTC
v_call: TRBV12-3/TRBV12-4; d_call: TRBD1; clone_size: once; j_call: TRBJ1-5; cdr3_aa: CASSAAGGVIQPQHF; cdr3_nt: TGTGCCAGCAGTGCAGCAGGGGGAGTTATTCAGCCCCAGCATTTT
v_call: TRBV6-9; d_call: TRBD1; clone_size: many; j_call: TRBJ2-5; cdr3_aa: CASTPGQGREETQYF; cdr3_nt: TGTGCCAGCACTCCGGGACAGGGGCGTGAAGAGACCCAGTACTTC
v_call: TRBV15; d_call: .; clone_size: .; j_call: TRBJ2-2; cdr3_aa: CATSTEINTGELFF; cdr3_nt: TGTGCCACCAGCACAGAAATTAACACCGGGGAGCTGTTTTTT
v_call: TRBV4-1; d_call: TRBD2; clone_size: many; j_call: TRBJ2-7; cdr3_aa: CASSQDGGEGGYEQYF; cdr3_nt: TGCGCCAGCAGCCAAGATGGAGGGGAGGGAGGGTACGAGCAGTACTTC
v_call: TRBV6-2/TRBV6-3; d_call: TRBD2; clone_size: many; j_call: TRBJ2-5; cdr3_aa: CASSGPRAGAETQYF; cdr3_nt: TGTGCCAGCAGTGGGCCCCGGGCGGGAGCGGAGACCCAGTACTTC
v_call: TRBV27; d_call: TRBD2; clone_size: many; j_call: TRBJ2-7; cdr3_aa: CASSSPGLAGVIYEQYF; cdr3_nt: TGTGCCAGCAGTTCTCCGGGACTAGCGGGAGTTATATACGAGCAGTACTTC
v_call: TRBV6-2/TRBV6-3; d_call: TRBD2; clone_size: many; j_call: TRBJ2-2; cdr3_aa: CASSFAGTSAGELFF; cdr3_nt: TGTGCCAGCAGTTTCGCCGGGACTAGTGCCGGGGAGCTGTTTTTT
v_call: TRBV5-1; d_call: .; clone_size: many; j_call: TRBJ2-6; cdr3_aa: CASSSRGESGANVLTF; cdr3_nt: TGCGCCAGCAGTTCCCGAGGGGAATCTGGGGCCAACGTCCTGACTTTC
v_call: TRBV28; d_call: .; clone_size: many; j_call: TRBJ2-7; cdr3_aa: CASSRGASGIPPYEQYF; cdr3_nt: TGTGCCAGCAGCCGGGGGGCCAGCGGGATCCCACCCTACGAGCAGTACTTC
v_call: TRBV6-2/TRBV6-3; d_call: TRBD1; clone_size: many; j_call: TRBJ2-7; cdr3_aa: CASRTGGGYEQYF; cdr3_nt: TGTGCCAGCAGGACAGGGGGTGGCTACGAGCAGTACTTC
v_call: TRBV19; d_call: .; clone_size: many; j_call: TRBJ1-5; cdr3_aa: CASSNFTIRDQPQHF; cdr3_nt: TGTGCCAGTAGTAACTTCACCATACGGGATCAGCCCCAGCATTTT
v_call: TRBV27; d_call: .; clone_size: .; j_call: TRBJ2-2; cdr3_aa: CASRVTVGGELFF; cdr3_nt: TGTGCCAGCAGGGTCACGGTGGGCGGGGAGCTGTTTTTT
v_call: TRBV6-1; d_call: TRBD1; clone_size: .; j_call: TRBJ2-2; cdr3_aa: CASRFGQARNTGELFF; cdr3_nt: TGTGCCAGCAGATTCGGACAGGCGAGGAACACCGGGGAGCTGTTTTTT
v_call: TRBV12-3/TRBV12-4; d_call: .; clone_size: .; j_call: TRBJ2-7; cdr3_aa: CASSLRGSQHEYF; cdr3_nt: TGTGCCAGCAGTTTACGGGGCAGTCAGCATGAGTACTTC
v_call: TRBV6-6; d_call: .; clone_size: many; j_call: TRBJ2-5; cdr3_aa: CASRRLEGGRTQYF; cdr3_nt: TGTGCCAGCAGACGACTAGAGGGGGGCAGGACCCAGTACTTC
v_call: TRBV12-3/TRBV12-4; d_call: .; clone_size: .; j_call: TRBJ1-3; cdr3_aa: CASSPQGAGNTIYF; cdr3_nt: TGTGCCAGCAGTCCCCAGGGAGCTGGAAACACCATATATTTT
v_call: TRBV4-1; d_call: TRBD1; clone_size: .; j_call: TRBJ2-2; cdr3_aa: CASSRGTGLAGELFF; cdr3_nt: TGCGCCAGCAGCCGTGGGACAGGCCTGGCCGGGGAGCTGTTTTTT
v_call: TRBV20-1; d_call: TRBD2; clone_size: many; j_call: TRBJ2-7; cdr3_aa: CSALAGVAAEQYF; cdr3_nt: TGCAGTGCCTTAGCGGGAGTAGCTGCCGAGCAGTACTTC
v_call: TRBV30; d_call: .; clone_size: many; j_call: TRBJ1-1; cdr3_aa: CAWSVTQNTEAFF; cdr3_nt: TGTGCCTGGAGTGTGACACAGAACACTGAAGCTTTCTTT
v_call: TRBV7-9; d_call: TRBD1; clone_size: many; j_call: TRBJ1-2; cdr3_aa: CASSSTGLENGYTF; cdr3_nt: TGTGCCAGCAGCTCGACAGGGCTTGAGAATGGCTACACCTTC
v_call: TRBV19; d_call: TRBD2; clone_size: many; j_call: TRBJ2-7; cdr3_aa: CASRTSGRATYEQYF; cdr3_nt: TGTGCCAGCCGGACTAGCGGGAGGGCCACCTACGAGCAGTACTTC
v_call: TRBV27; d_call: .; clone_size: .; j_call: TRBJ1-5; cdr3_aa: CASSPTGLPSDQPQHF; cdr3_nt: TGTGCCAGCAGTCCAACAGGCCTTCCCAGTGATCAGCCCCAGCATTTT
v_call: TRBV4-2; d_call: TRBD1; clone_size: many; j_call: TRBJ2-7; cdr3_aa: CASSTFTDRGGFYEQYF; cdr3_nt: TGTGCCAGCAGCACATTTACAGACAGGGGCGGGTTCTACGAGCAGTACTTC
v_call: TRBV28; d_call: .; clone_size: .; j_call: TRBJ2-2; cdr3_aa: CATLRYTGELFF; cdr3_nt: TGTGCCACCCTGCGATACACCGGGGAGCTGTTTTTT
v_call: TRBV28; d_call: TRBD2; clone_size: many; j_call: TRBJ2-7; cdr3_aa: CASSFIGLAGATVYEQYF; cdr3_nt: TGTGCCAGCAGTTTCATCGGTCTAGCGGGAGCCACCGTCTACGAGCAGTACTTC